These T cell receptor beta chains were read from a single sample in a study of blood T cell repertoires in COVID-19. TCRdb keeps only in-frame clones here, not all; method: immunoSEQ multiplex PCR. The sample gives approximately 390,000 clones, 88% of which show up once; around 2% is in the top ten. The specimen was PBMCs or T cells enriched from blood (not recorded which). The receptors originated from a woman aged 35 to 49 with acute COVID-19. Each CDR3 is given with its conserved first and last residue. Each record gives: clone size, CDR3 length, D gene, V gene, J gene, CDR3 DNA, CDR3 protein. A D gene is named only where the DNA matches it firmly. Size is stated for part of the rows, as once, few or many counts, or as a class when the clone is expanded.

clone_size: NA; cdr3_length: 15; d_call: NA; v_call: TRBV5-1; j_call: TRBJ1-1; cdr3_nt: TGCGCCAGCGCCGCCGGGAACAGCCCGAACACTGAAGCTTTCTTT; cdr3_aa: CASAAGNSPNTEAFF
clone_size: NA; cdr3_length: 11; d_call: TRBD1; v_call: TRBV29-1; j_call: TRBJ1-2; cdr3_nt: TGCAGCGGGGGACAGGGGGAGGGCTACACCTTC; cdr3_aa: CSGGQGEGYTF
clone_size: few; cdr3_length: 14; d_call: NA; v_call: TRBV5-1; j_call: TRBJ1-3; cdr3_nt: TGCGCCAGCAGCTTGGATAGCTCTGGAAACACCATATATTTT; cdr3_aa: CASSLDSSGNTIYF
clone_size: NA; cdr3_length: 13; d_call: TRBD2; v_call: TRBV10-2; j_call: TRBJ2-3; cdr3_nt: TGCGCCAGCAGTAGCGGGGAGGGAGATACGCAGTATTTT; cdr3_aa: CASSSGEGDTQYF
clone_size: NA; cdr3_length: 14; d_call: TRBD1; v_call: TRBV12-5; j_call: TRBJ2-3; cdr3_nt: TGTGCTAGTGGTCCGGGACAGGAGGCAGATACGCAGTATTTT; cdr3_aa: CASGPGQEADTQYF
clone_size: NA; cdr3_length: 17; d_call: TRBD2; v_call: TRBV2; j_call: TRBJ2-3; cdr3_nt: TGTGCCAGCAGTGAAATTCGCCGGGGGGGAAACACAGATACGCAGTATTTT; cdr3_aa: CASSEIRRGGNTDTQYF
clone_size: NA; cdr3_length: 14; d_call: NA; v_call: TRBV19; j_call: TRBJ1-3; cdr3_nt: TGTGCCAGTAGTATGTCAGGATCTGGAAACACCATATATTTT; cdr3_aa: CASSMSGSGNTIYF
clone_size: NA; cdr3_length: 13; d_call: TRBD2; v_call: TRBV3-1/TRBV3-2; j_call: TRBJ2-1; cdr3_nt: TGTGCCACCAAGGGCGGGGGGGCAGGTGAGCAGTTCTTC; cdr3_aa: CATKGGGAGEQFF
clone_size: NA; cdr3_length: 14; d_call: NA; v_call: TRBV20-1; j_call: TRBJ1-2; cdr3_nt: TGCAGTGCTAGTAACGGGGATTCTGGCTATGGCTACACCTTC; cdr3_aa: CSASNGDSGYGYTF
clone_size: NA; cdr3_length: 13; d_call: NA; v_call: TRBV13; j_call: TRBJ1-2; cdr3_nt: TGTGCCAGCAGTCCAGGGCCCTCTAGTCGCTACACCTTC; cdr3_aa: CASSPGPSSRYTF
clone_size: NA; cdr3_length: 15; d_call: NA; v_call: TRBV6-2/TRBV6-3; j_call: TRBJ1-2; cdr3_nt: TGTGCCAGCAGTTACTTCGGGAGCTCGGGCTATGGCTACACCTTC; cdr3_aa: CASSYFGSSGYGYTF
clone_size: NA; cdr3_length: 15; d_call: NA; v_call: TRBV4-1; j_call: TRBJ2-5; cdr3_nt: TGCGCCAGCAGCCAAGGAGAGCGGAGCCAAGAGACCCAGTACTTC; cdr3_aa: CASSQGERSQETQYF
clone_size: NA; cdr3_length: 16; d_call: NA; v_call: TRBV5-6; j_call: TRBJ1-1; cdr3_nt: TGTGCCAGCAGCTTGGTTACAGCCCTGTGGAACACTGAAGCTTTCTTT; cdr3_aa: CASSLVTALWNTEAFF
clone_size: NA; cdr3_length: 13; d_call: NA; v_call: TRBV30; j_call: TRBJ1-6; cdr3_nt: TGTGCCTGGAGTGTACAGGGAAATTCACCCCTCCACTTT; cdr3_aa: CAWSVQGNSPLHF
clone_size: NA; cdr3_length: 13; d_call: NA; v_call: TRBV7-9; j_call: TRBJ1-5; cdr3_nt: TGTGCCAGCAGCCTACCAGGGCATCAGCCCCAGCATTTT; cdr3_aa: CASSLPGHQPQHF
clone_size: NA; cdr3_length: 14; d_call: NA; v_call: TRBV5-6; j_call: TRBJ1-6; cdr3_nt: TGTGCCAGCAGCTTGTTCGGGGGTAATTCACCCCTCCACTTT; cdr3_aa: CASSLFGGNSPLHF
clone_size: NA; cdr3_length: 17; d_call: TRBD1; v_call: TRBV19; j_call: TRBJ1-2; cdr3_nt: TGTGCCAGTAGAGTCCAGAGTCGGTCCAGGGACAGGGTTGGCTACACCTTC; cdr3_aa: CASRVQSRSRDRVGYTF
clone_size: NA; cdr3_length: 14; d_call: NA; v_call: TRBV19; j_call: TRBJ1-1; cdr3_nt: TGTGCCAGTAGTGTTCAGAACAGGAACACTGAAGCTTTCTTT; cdr3_aa: CASSVQNRNTEAFF
clone_size: NA; cdr3_length: 16; d_call: TRBD1; v_call: TRBV4-1; j_call: TRBJ2-5; cdr3_nt: TGCGCCAGCAGCCAAGGGGGACAGGGCTTGGGTGAGACCCAGTACTTC; cdr3_aa: CASSQGGQGLGETQYF
clone_size: NA; cdr3_length: 16; d_call: TRBD1; v_call: TRBV18; j_call: TRBJ2-2; cdr3_nt: TGTGCCAGCTCACTACAGGGGGTTGTGAACACCGGGGAGCTGTTTTTT; cdr3_aa: CASSLQGVVNTGELFF
clone_size: NA; cdr3_length: 16; d_call: TRBD2; v_call: TRBV6-2/TRBV6-3; j_call: TRBJ2-5; cdr3_nt: TGTGCCAGCAGTCCCAAGGGACTAGCGGGACCAAGAACCCAGTACTTC; cdr3_aa: CASSPKGLAGPRTQYF
clone_size: NA; cdr3_length: 14; d_call: NA; v_call: TRBV7-2; j_call: TRBJ2-3; cdr3_nt: TGTGCCAGCTTGCGGGGGCTCAGCACAGATACGCAGTATTTT; cdr3_aa: CASLRGLSTDTQYF
clone_size: NA; cdr3_length: 15; d_call: NA; v_call: TRBV9; j_call: TRBJ2-5; cdr3_nt: TGTGCCAGCAGCGTAGGATGGGCAGCCCAAGAGACCCAGTACTTC; cdr3_aa: CASSVGWAAQETQYF
clone_size: NA; cdr3_length: 15; d_call: NA; v_call: TRBV4-1; j_call: TRBJ1-3; cdr3_nt: TGCGCCAGCAGCCAAGAGTCAGGGACTGGAAACACCATATATTTT; cdr3_aa: CASSQESGTGNTIYF
clone_size: NA; cdr3_length: 14; d_call: NA; v_call: TRBV2; j_call: TRBJ2-2; cdr3_nt: TGTGCCAGCAAGACCGGGGGGAACACCGGGGAGCTGTTTTTT; cdr3_aa: CASKTGGNTGELFF